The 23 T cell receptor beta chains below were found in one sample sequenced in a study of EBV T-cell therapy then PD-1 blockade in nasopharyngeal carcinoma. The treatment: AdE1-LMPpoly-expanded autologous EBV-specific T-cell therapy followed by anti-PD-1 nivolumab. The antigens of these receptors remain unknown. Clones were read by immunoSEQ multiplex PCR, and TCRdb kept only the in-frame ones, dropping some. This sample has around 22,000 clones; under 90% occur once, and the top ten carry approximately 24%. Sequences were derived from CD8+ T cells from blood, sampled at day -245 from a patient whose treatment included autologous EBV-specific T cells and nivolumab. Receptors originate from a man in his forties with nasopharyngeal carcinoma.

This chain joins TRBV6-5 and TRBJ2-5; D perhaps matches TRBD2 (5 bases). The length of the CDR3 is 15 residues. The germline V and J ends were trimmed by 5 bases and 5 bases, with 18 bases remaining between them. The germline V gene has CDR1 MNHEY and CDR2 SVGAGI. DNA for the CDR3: TGTGCCAGCAGTCCGTACCGATCCAGAGGGGAGACCCAGTACTTC. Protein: CASSPYRSRGETQYF.

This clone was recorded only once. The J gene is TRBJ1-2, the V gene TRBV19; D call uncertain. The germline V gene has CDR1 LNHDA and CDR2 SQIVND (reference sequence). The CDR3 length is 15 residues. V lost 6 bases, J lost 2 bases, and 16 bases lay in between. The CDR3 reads CASSLSVLGNYGYTF. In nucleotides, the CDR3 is TGTGCCAGTAGCCTGTCAGTTCTAGGCAACTATGGCTACACCTTC.

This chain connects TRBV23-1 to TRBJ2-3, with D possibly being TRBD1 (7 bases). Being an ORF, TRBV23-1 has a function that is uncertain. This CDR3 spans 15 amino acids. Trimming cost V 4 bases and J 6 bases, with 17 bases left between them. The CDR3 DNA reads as TGCGCCAGCAGTCTCAGGGGGGACCCAGCTGATACGCAGTATTTT. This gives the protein CASSLRGDPADTQYF.

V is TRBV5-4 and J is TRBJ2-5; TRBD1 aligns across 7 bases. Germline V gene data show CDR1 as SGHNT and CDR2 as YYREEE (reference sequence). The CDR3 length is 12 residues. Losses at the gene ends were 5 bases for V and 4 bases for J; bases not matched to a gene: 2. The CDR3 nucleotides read TGTGCCAGCAGGGGGACAGTAGAGACCCAGTACTTC. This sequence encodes CASRGTVETQYF.

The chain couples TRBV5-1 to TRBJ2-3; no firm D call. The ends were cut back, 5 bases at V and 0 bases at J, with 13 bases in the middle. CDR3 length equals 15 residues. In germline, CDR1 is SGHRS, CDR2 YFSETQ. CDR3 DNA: TGCGCCAGCAGGATGACTGAAACTAGCACAGATACGCAGTATTTT. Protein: CASRMTETSTDTQYF.

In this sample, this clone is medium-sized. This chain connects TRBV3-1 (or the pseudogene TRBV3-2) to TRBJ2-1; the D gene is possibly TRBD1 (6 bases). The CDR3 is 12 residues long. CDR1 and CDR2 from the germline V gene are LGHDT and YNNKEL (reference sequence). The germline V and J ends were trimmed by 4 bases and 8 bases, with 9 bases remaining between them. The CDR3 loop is CASSPTGYEQFF. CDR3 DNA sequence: TGTGCCAGCAGCCCTACAGGGTATGAGCAGTTCTTC.

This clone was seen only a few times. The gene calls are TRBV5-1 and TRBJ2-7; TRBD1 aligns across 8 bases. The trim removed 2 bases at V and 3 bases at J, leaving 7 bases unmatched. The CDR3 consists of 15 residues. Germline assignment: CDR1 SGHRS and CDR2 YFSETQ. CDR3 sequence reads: CASSFGTGYGYEQYF. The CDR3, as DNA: TGCGCCAGCAGCTTTGGGACAGGCTATGGCTACGAGCAGTACTTC.

CDR3 in DNA: TGTGCCTGGAGGAATCTGGCGCGGAGCTCCTATAATTCACCCCTCCACTTT. This gives the protein CAWRNLARSSYNSPLHF. V usage is TRBV30 and J usage is TRBJ1-6, with D hard to call. The ends were cut back, 3 bases at V and 0 bases at J, with 15 bases in the middle. This CDR3 has 17 amino acids. CDR1 is GTSNPN, CDR2 SVGIG, per germline (reference sequence).

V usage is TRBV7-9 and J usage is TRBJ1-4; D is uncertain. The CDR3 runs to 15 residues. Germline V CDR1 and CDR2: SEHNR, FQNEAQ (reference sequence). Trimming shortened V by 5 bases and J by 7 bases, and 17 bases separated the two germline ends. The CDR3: CASSPAPAVVEKLFF. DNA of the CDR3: TGTGCCAGCAGCCCAGCGCCCGCAGTGGTTGAAAAACTGTTTTTT. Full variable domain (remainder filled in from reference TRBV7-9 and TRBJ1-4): DTGVSQNPRHKITKRGQNVTFRCDPISEHNRLYWYRQTLGQGPEFLTYFQNEAQLEKSRLLSDRFSAERPKGSFSTLEIQRTEQGDSAMYLCASSPAPAVVEKLFFGSGTQLSVL.

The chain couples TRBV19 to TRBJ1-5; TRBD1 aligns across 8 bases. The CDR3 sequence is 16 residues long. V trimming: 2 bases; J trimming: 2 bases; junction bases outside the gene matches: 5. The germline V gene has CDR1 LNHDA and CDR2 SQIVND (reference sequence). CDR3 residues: CASSIWATGGNQPQHF. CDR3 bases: TGTGCCAGTAGTATATGGGCGACAGGGGGCAATCAGCCCCAGCATTTT.

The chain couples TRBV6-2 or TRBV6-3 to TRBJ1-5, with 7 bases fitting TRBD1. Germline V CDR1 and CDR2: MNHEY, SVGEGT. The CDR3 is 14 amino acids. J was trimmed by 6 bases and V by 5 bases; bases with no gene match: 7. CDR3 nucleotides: TGTGCCAGCAGTGGGGGACAGTCATCTCAGCCCCAGCATTTT. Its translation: CASSGGQSSQPQHF.

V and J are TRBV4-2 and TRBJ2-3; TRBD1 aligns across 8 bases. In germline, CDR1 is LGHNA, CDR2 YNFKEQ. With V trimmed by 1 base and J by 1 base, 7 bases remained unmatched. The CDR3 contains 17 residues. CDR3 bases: TGTGCCAGCAGCCAAGGGATACCGGGACAGGGCACAGATACGCAGTATTTT. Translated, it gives CASSQGIPGQGTDTQYF.

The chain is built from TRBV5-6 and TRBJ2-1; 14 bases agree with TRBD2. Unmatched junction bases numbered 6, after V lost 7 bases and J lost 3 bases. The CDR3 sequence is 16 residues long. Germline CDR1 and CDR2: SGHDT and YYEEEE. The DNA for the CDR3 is TGTGCCAGCGACGGACTAGCGGGGGGCCACTACAATGAGCAGTTCTTC. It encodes CASDGLAGGHYNEQFF. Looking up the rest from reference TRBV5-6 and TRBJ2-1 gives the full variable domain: DAGVTQSPTHLIKTRGQQVTLRCSPKSGHDTVSWYQQALGQGPQFIFQYYEEEERQRGNFPDRFSGHQFPNYSSELNVNALLLGDSALYLCASDGLAGGHYNEQFFGPGTRLTVL.

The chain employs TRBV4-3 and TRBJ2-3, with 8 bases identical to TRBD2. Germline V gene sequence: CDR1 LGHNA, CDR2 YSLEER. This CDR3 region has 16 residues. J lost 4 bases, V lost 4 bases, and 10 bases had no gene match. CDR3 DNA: TGCGCCAGCAGCCTCCGGGGGGGGGCCGGCGCAGATACGCAGTATTTT. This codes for CASSLRGGAGADTQYF.

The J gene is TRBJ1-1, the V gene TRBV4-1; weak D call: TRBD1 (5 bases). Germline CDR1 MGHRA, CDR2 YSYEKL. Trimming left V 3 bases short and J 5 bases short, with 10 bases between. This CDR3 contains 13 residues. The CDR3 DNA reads TGCGCCAGCAGCCAGGGGGGTCGGACTGAAGCTTTCTTT. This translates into CASSQGGRTEAFF.

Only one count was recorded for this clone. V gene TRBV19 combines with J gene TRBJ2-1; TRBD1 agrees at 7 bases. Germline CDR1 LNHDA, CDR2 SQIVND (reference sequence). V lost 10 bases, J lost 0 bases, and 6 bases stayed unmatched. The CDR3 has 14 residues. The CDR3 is CATLGTDSYNEQFF. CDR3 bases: TGTGCCACCCTCGGGACAGACTCCTACAATGAGCAGTTCTTC.

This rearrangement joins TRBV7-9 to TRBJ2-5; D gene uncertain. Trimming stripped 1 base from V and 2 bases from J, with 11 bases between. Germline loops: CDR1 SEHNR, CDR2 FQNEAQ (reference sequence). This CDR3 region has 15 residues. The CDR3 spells CASSLVRSGQETQYF. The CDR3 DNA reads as TGTGCCAGCAGCTTAGTTCGGTCTGGACAAGAGACCCAGTACTTC.

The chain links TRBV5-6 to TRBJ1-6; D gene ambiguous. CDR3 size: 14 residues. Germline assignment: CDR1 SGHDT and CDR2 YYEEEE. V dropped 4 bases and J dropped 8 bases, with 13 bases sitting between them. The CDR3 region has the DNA TGTGCCAGCAGCCGTACGGGAACGGATTCACCCCTCCACTTT. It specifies CASSRTGTDSPLHF.

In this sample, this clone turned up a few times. The CDR3 is CASSLGAVIQETQYF. The DNA for the CDR3 is TGTGCCAGCAGCCTCGGGGCAGTCATCCAAGAGACCCAGTACTTC. The rearrangement joins TRBV28 to TRBJ2-5; D may match TRBD1 or TRBD2 (5 bases each). The length of the CDR3 is 15 residues. V was clipped by 6 bases and J by 1 base, with 15 bases between them. Germline V gene data show CDR1 as MDHEN and CDR2 as SYDVKM.

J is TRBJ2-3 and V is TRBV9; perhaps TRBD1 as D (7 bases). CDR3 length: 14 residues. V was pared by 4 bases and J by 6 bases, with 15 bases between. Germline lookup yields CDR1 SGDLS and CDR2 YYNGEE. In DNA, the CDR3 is TGTGCCAGCAGCACTGGAGGGGGCGCGGATACGCAGTATTTT. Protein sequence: CASSTGGGADTQYF.

This CDR3 reads CASSPPTRYLTGWEYYGYTF. The CDR3 DNA is TGTGCCAGCAGCCCACCAACTCGTTATTTAACAGGTTGGGAATACTATGGCTACACCTTC. The chain carries TRBV28 and TRBJ1-2; maybe TRBD1 (5 bases). Germline V gene sequence: CDR1 MDHEN, CDR2 SYDVKM. Trimming removed 6 bases from V and 3 bases from J, with 32 bases in between. CDR3 length: 20 amino acids.

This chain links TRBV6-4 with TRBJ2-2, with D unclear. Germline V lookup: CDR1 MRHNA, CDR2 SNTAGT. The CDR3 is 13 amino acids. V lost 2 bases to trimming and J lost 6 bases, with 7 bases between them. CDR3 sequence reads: CASSDGEAGELFF. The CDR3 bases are TGTGCCAGCAGTGACGGGGAAGCCGGGGAGCTGTTTTTT.

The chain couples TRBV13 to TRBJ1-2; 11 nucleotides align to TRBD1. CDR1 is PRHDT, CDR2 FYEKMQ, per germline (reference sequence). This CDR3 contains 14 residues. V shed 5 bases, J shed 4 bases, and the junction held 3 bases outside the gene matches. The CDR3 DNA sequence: TGTGCCAGCAGCCAGGGGACAGGGGGCTATGGCTACACCTTC. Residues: CASSQGTGGYGYTF.